This paragraph reports one T cell receptor (beta chain). Its antigen is as yet unknown. The table came from immunoSEQ multiplex PCR; TCRdb's copy has only in-frame clones and leaves some out. The table records tens of thousands of clones, roughly 87% of them present only once. The data derive from a study of T cell responses to AZD1222 COVID-19 vaccine. Study-wide background: It was second doses at about 4 or about 12 weeks that were pooled.

Study-wide points: Elevations in Spike-specific TCR breadth and depth followed administration of two AZD1222 doses. White British people made up most donors, females outnumbered males, and clonal diversity was possibly underestimated.

The sample here was peripheral blood, taken on day 0 of AZD1222 vaccination. The receptor was derived from an adult in good health.

The DNA for the CDR3 is TGTGCCAGCAGCTCGCAGGACAGGGCGACGTACTTC. This gives the protein CASSSQDRATYF. The chain has TRBV7-9 and TRBJ2-7, with TRBD1 identical over 8 bases. The CDR3 contains 12 residues. V trimming: 4 bases; J trimming: 12 bases; junction bases outside the gene matches: 8. CDR1 SEHNR and CDR2 FQNEAQ come from the germline V gene (reference sequence).